Presented here are 29 T cell receptor beta chains from one specimen sequenced in a study of shared clonotypes between healthy human individuals (dated by TCRdb to the early 2020s). Receptor libraries were prepared by the immunoSEQ multiplex PCR assay. What TCRdb holds here is the immuneACCESS table cut down to in-frame rearrangements. Part of the clones is not present; checked against another copy, under half of the missing clones reflect an unresolved V gene, and the others are unexplained. The sample table contains 2 million to 2.5 million clones; only one count was recorded for 85% to 95% of them. More than 0.35% of the sample goes to the ten largest clones. Sequencing input: naive CD4+ T cells from PBMCs. This sample's cell subset or site label indicates: CD45RA+ positively selected. The receptors here all came from a man between 18 and 29 years old in good health. Some clones in this sample may be carry-over from other donors' samples.

The V gene is TRBV7-8, the J gene TRBJ1-2; the D gene is possibly TRBD1 (6 bases). Germline CDR1 reads SGHVS; CDR2 reads FQNEAQ. This CDR3 has 19 residues. V was shortened by 8 bases and J by 4 bases, with 32 bases between the two germline ends. As DNA, the CDR3 is TGTGCCAGCCGTCGTCGAACCGGGCAGGGGATGCGCGAAAGCTATGGCTACACCTTC. This codes for CASRRRTGQGMRESYGYTF.

The J gene is TRBJ1-5, the V gene TRBV6-1; D not certain. The CDR3 is made up of 10 amino acids. V was shortened by 3 bases and J by 6 bases, with 0 bases between the two germline ends. Germline V gene sequence: CDR1 MNHNS, CDR2 SASEGT. CDR3 DNA sequence: TGTGCCAGCAGTGATCAGCCCCAGCATTTT. It yields the protein CASSDQPQHF.

This clone was seen a single time. This chain links TRBV28 with TRBJ2-5, with D uncertain. V was cut by 5 bases and J by 0 bases, with 13 bases left in between. Germline values: CDR1 MDHEN, CDR2 SYDVKM. This CDR3 region has 15 residues. Here the CDR3 reads CASSEFPGYQETQYF. DNA of the CDR3: TGTGCCAGCAGTGAATTCCCCGGCTACCAAGAGACCCAGTACTTC.

This rearrangement joins TRBV5-1 to TRBJ1-1; D ambiguous. Per germline, CDR1 SGHRS and CDR2 YFSETQ. The V end lost 0 bases, the J end lost 3 bases, and 15 bases lay between the germline ends. The CDR3 spans 16 residues. As DNA, the CDR3 is TGCGCCAGCAGCTTGGAAGGTAGAGGGTTGTACACTGAAGCTTTCTTT. It codes for CASSLEGRGLYTEAFF.

V gene TRBV9 combines with J gene TRBJ2-5; TRBD2 agrees at 8 bases. The junction had 10 bases not matched to a gene; V was cut back by 0 bases and J by 3 bases. Germline V gives CDR1 SGDLS, CDR2 YYNGEE. The CDR3 contains 17 residues. CDR3 region: CASSVGLSGRAEETQYF. The CDR3 region has the DNA TGTGCCAGCAGCGTAGGTCTAAGCGGGAGAGCAGAAGAGACCCAGTACTTC.

On this clone: Other DNA sequences in the sample encode the same CDR3. The chain has TRBV5-1 and TRBJ2-2; the match to TRBD2 covers 11 bases. The CDR3 totals 15 residues. The germline CDR1 and CDR2 sequences are SGHRS and YFSETQ. Trimming at V came to 2 bases and at J to 4 bases, leaving 1 base not matched to a gene. The CDR3 coding sequence is TGCGCCAGCAGCTTTCTAGCGGGAGGCACCGGGGAGCTGTTTTTT. Its translation: CASSFLAGGTGELFF.

The chain combines TRBV7-7 with TRBJ2-2; D unclear. The ends were cut back, 5 bases at V and 6 bases at J, with 13 bases in the middle. Germline CDR1 SSHAT, CDR2 FNYEAQ (reference sequence). The CDR3 is 14 amino acids. CDR3 DNA: TGTGCCAGCAGCCACAATCTAGAGGCCGGGGAGCTGTTTTTT. Its translation: CASSHNLEAGELFF.

The chain has TRBV28 and TRBJ2-7; D is uncertain. The germline CDR1 and CDR2 sequences are MDHEN and SYDVKM. The V end was cut by 5 bases, the J end by 6 bases, with 11 bases between. The CDR3 loop spans 12 amino acids. The CDR3 loop reads CASSPSPGEQYF. In DNA form, the CDR3 reads TGTGCCAGCAGTCCATCCCCAGGCGAGCAGTACTTC.

This chain uses TRBV6-6 with TRBJ2-7; 9 nucleotides agree with TRBD2. The CDR3 extends over 14 amino acids. The germline CDR1 and CDR2 sequences are MNHNY and SVGAGI (reference sequence). J lost 1 base, V lost 6 bases, and 4 bases had no gene match. CDR3 sequence (DNA): TGTGCCAGCAGGGGTAGCGGGGGTTCCTACGAGCAGTACTTC. Protein product: CASRGSGGSYEQYF.

To note about this clone: Distinct nucleotide sequences in the sample also encode this CDR3. The J gene is TRBJ2-7, the V gene TRBV28, with D possibly TRBD2 on 7 matching bases. Germline V gene data show CDR1 as MDHEN and CDR2 as SYDVKM. The CDR3 is 14 amino acids. Trimming shortened V by 2 bases and J by 2 bases, and 10 bases separated the two germline ends. The CDR3 DNA follows: TGTGCCAGCAGTTTAGTAGGGGGGGCCTACGAGCAGTACTTC. Translating it yields CASSLVGGAYEQYF.

V is TRBV10-3 and J is TRBJ1-1, with TRBD1 identical over 8 bases. The CDR3 is made up of 14 amino acids. With 5 bases clipped from V and 5 bases from J, the junction kept 7 bases outside the gene matches. Germline assignment: CDR1 ENHRY and CDR2 SYGVKD. Here the CDR3 reads CAISQDREVTEAFF. DNA for the CDR3: TGTGCCATCAGTCAGGACAGGGAGGTTACTGAAGCTTTCTTT.

The gene calls are TRBV7-2 and TRBJ2-1; 9 nucleotides agree with TRBD2. Germline assignment: CDR1 SGHTA and CDR2 FQGNSA. The length of the CDR3 is 17 residues. V was clipped by 5 bases and J by 4 bases; unmatched bases: 12. In DNA, the CDR3 is TGTGCCAGCAGCATTCGTCCCGGGACTAGCTGGTACAATGAGCAGTTCTTC. Amino acid sequence: CASSIRPGTSWYNEQFF.

This clone was observed once. The rearrangement joins TRBV5-1 to TRBJ2-7; D perhaps matches TRBD1 (7 bases). The ends were cut back, 3 bases at V and 2 bases at J, with 15 bases in the middle. Germline V gene lookup returns CDR1 SGHRS and CDR2 YFSETQ. There are 15 residues in the CDR3. The CDR3 sequence: CASSSTTGTPYEQYF. The CDR3 DNA reads TGCGCCAGCAGCTCCACGACAGGGACTCCCTACGAGCAGTACTTC.

The chain uses TRBV7-2 and TRBJ2-1; 14 positions match TRBD2. This CDR3 is built from 19 residues. The V gene's germline CDR1 is SGHTA and CDR2 FQGNSA. V was clipped by 5 bases and J by 4 bases; unmatched bases: 13. In DNA, the CDR3 is TGTGCCAGCAGCACTCCCCCGCTCGGGACTAGCGGGAGTTACAATGAGCAGTTCTTC. Translation: CASSTPPLGTSGSYNEQFF. Supplemented by reference TRBV7-2 and TRBJ2-1, the full variable domain reads GAGVSQSPSNKVTEKGKDVELRCDPISGHTALYWYRQSLGQGLEFLIYFQGNSAPDKSGLPSDRFSAERTGGSVSTLTIQRTQQEDSAVYLCASSTPPLGTSGSYNEQFFGPGTRLTVL.

The chain is built from TRBV6-5 and TRBJ1-1; maybe TRBD1 (6 bases). The CDR3 consists of 15 residues. CDR1 and CDR2 from the germline V gene are MNHEY and SVGAGI. Trimming stripped 9 bases from V and 4 bases from J, with 21 bases between. As DNA, the CDR3 is TGTGCCAGTCGGGGGCGCGGGACTCGTAGCACTGAAGCTTTCTTT. Its translation is CASRGRGTRSTEAFF.

This chain connects TRBV14 to TRBJ2-3, with D possibly TRBD1 on 7 matching bases. The V gene lost 2 bases and the J gene lost 1 base, with 19 bases spanning the gap. Germline V gene data show CDR1 as SGHDN and CDR2 as FVKESK. The CDR3 is 18 amino acids. The CDR3 nucleotides read TGTGCCAGCAGCCAAACGATCCCAGGGGGGCTTGGCACAGATACGCAGTATTTT. This translates into CASSQTIPGGLGTDTQYF.

This clone was observed a single time. The genes are TRBV19 and TRBJ1-4; D ambiguous. The germline V gene encodes CDR1 LNHDA and CDR2 SQIVND (reference sequence). This CDR3 has 13 residues. Here the CDR3 reads CANLRATNEKLFF. The CDR3 bases are TGTGCTAACTTGCGGGCAACTAATGAAAAACTGTTTTTT.

The CDR3 DNA is TGTGCCTGGAGTGCCCCAGTGGATACGCAGTATTTT. The encoded protein is CAWSAPVDTQYF. The V call is TRBV30, the J call TRBJ2-3; D is unclear. The CDR3 loop spans 12 amino acids. CDR1 and CDR2 (germline): GTSNPN, SVGIG (reference sequence). Trimming left V 1 base short and J 6 bases short, with 8 bases between.

The chain employs TRBV5-4 and TRBJ1-3; possible D gene TRBD1, 6 bases. The germline CDR1 and CDR2 sequences are SGHNT and YYREEE (reference sequence). V was pared by 4 bases and J by 2 bases, with 13 bases between. The CDR3 is made up of 15 amino acids. CDR3 DNA sequence: TGTGCCAGCAGCCTGGACAGCCTGCCTGGAAACACCATATATTTT. It is translated as CASSLDSLPGNTIYF.

The rearrangement uses TRBV30 and TRBJ2-3; no reliable D call. CDR1 and CDR2 (germline): GTSNPN, SVGIG (reference sequence). The CDR3 totals 14 residues. The ends were cut back, 0 bases at V and 0 bases at J, with 7 bases in the middle. In DNA, the CDR3 is TGTGCCTGGAGTGTACGCCAGAGCACAGATACGCAGTATTTT. Translating it yields CAWSVRQSTDTQYF.

A word on this clone: This sample includes further DNA sequences coding for the same CDR3. This chain connects TRBV10-1 to TRBJ2-5; possible D gene TRBD2, 6 bases. Between the trimmed V and J ends, which lost 6 bases and 1 base, there was a span of 9 bases. CDR1 and CDR2 (germline): WNHNN, SYGVQD (reference sequence). The CDR3 extends over 13 amino acids. The CDR3 here is CASSRDFQETQYF. CDR3 nucleotide sequence: TGCGCCAGCAGCCGGGACTTCCAAGAGACCCAGTACTTC.

Comments on this clone: Other DNA sequences in this sample translate to the same CDR3. The chain joins TRBV18 to TRBJ2-7, with 8 bases aligning to TRBD1. This CDR3 comprises 15 residues. With 2 bases clipped from V and 2 bases from J, the junction kept 5 bases outside the gene matches. Germline CDR1 KGHSH, CDR2 LQKENI. CDR3 amino acids: CASSPGQGDTYEQYF. The CDR3 nucleotides read TGTGCCAGCTCACCAGGACAGGGCGACACCTACGAGCAGTACTTC.

V usage is TRBV29-1 and J usage is TRBJ1-1; D may be TRBD1 (5 bases). CDR3 size: 13 residues. The V gene's germline CDR1 is SQVTM and CDR2 ANQGSEA. V was clipped by 0 bases and J by 11 bases, with 16 bases between them. This CDR3 reads CSVEDPQGPWAFF. In DNA, the CDR3 is TGCAGCGTTGAAGATCCCCAGGGTCCTTGGGCTTTCTTT.

This clone showed up just once. The genes are TRBV5-4 and TRBJ1-4; 9 positions match TRBD1. The CDR3 runs to 13 residues. Trimming took 4 bases from V and 8 from J; bases not matched to a gene: 3. In germline, CDR1 is SGHNT, CDR2 YYREEE (reference sequence). DNA for the CDR3: TGTGCCAGCAGCGGCGACAGGGGGGAAAAACTGTTTTTT. Translated: CASSGDRGEKLFF.

This clone showed up just once. This sequence joins TRBV9 and TRBJ2-2, with 10 bases matching TRBD1. Trimming took 4 bases from V and 4 from J; bases not matched to a gene: 7. The V gene's germline CDR1 is SGDLS and CDR2 YYNGEE. This CDR3 region has 16 residues. The CDR3 region has the DNA TGTGCCAGCAGCCCGAGACAGGGGGCTGGCACCGGGGAGCTGTTTTTT. It yields the protein CASSPRQGAGTGELFF.

The rearrangement links TRBV9 to TRBJ2-1; 10 bases map to TRBD2. Germline V gene lookup returns CDR1 SGDLS and CDR2 YYNGEE. CDR3 length: 15 residues. V lost 0 bases and J lost 8; bases outside the gene matches: 5. CDR3 in amino acids: CASSVGGLAMHEQFF. As DNA, the CDR3 is TGTGCCAGCAGCGTAGGGGGACTAGCGATGCATGAGCAGTTCTTC.

This rearrangement joins TRBV7-9 to TRBJ2-5, with TRBD2 identical over 7 bases. Germline V lookup: CDR1 SEHNR, CDR2 FQNEAQ (reference sequence). The trim removed 8 bases at V and 5 bases at J, leaving 11 bases unmatched. The CDR3 has 14 residues. In DNA form, the CDR3 reads TGTGCCAGCGTATCTAGCGGCCTCGGGGAGACCCAGTACTTC. This encodes CASVSSGLGETQYF.

V is TRBV4-1 and J is TRBJ2-5, with unresolved D. The germline V and J ends were trimmed by 4 bases and 4 bases, with 10 bases remaining between them. Germline CDR1 is MGHRA and CDR2 is YSYEKL. The CDR3 is 13 amino acids. CDR3 sequence: CASSPDSRETQYF. The CDR3 region has the DNA TGCGCCAGCAGCCCTGACTCGCGAGAGACCCAGTACTTC.

The rearrangement links TRBV19 to TRBJ2-1; 7 bases are shared with TRBD2. With 11 bases clipped from V and 8 bases from J, the junction kept 15 bases outside the gene matches. CDR1 and CDR2 from the germline V gene are LNHDA and SQIVND (reference sequence). CDR3 size: 14 residues. CDR3 in amino acids: CACHPGGSIHEQFF. The CDR3 DNA sequence: TGTGCCTGCCACCCCGGCGGGAGTATCCATGAGCAGTTCTTC.